These 5 T cell receptor beta chains share one sample of origin, sequenced in a study of shared clonotypes between healthy human individuals. Some clones are missing from TCRdb's copy, which holds only in-frame ones; the method was immunoSEQ multiplex PCR. The sample lists about 2.2 million clones, 85% to 95% occurring once. CD45RO-negative CD8 cells positively selected for CCR7 made up the naive population, which excluded terminally differentiated effector memory CD45RA+ cells. The material sequenced was naive CD8+ T cells from PBMCs. The receptors here all came from a man aged 18-30 years in good health. Some clones in this sample may be carry-over from other donors' samples.

The chain employs TRBV4-1 and TRBJ2-7, with 8 bases matching TRBD2. The germline CDR1 and CDR2 sequences are MGHRA and YSYEKL. The CDR3 consists of 15 residues. V lost 0 bases, J lost 5 bases, and 6 bases stayed unmatched. The CDR3 DNA reads as TGCGCCAGCAGCCAAGATCCGGGACTAGTCGACGAGCAGTACTTC. Translation gives CASSQDPGLVDEQYF.

CDR3 protein: CASSAGDSFQPYGYTF. CDR3 in DNA: TGTGCCAGCAGCGCGGGAGACAGCTTCCAACCCTATGGCTACACCTTC. This chain uses TRBV9 with TRBJ1-2, with D tentatively TRBD1 (5 bases). V lost 3 bases and J lost 4, with 19 bases in between. CDR3 length: 16 amino acids. The germline V gene has CDR1 SGDLS and CDR2 YYNGEE.

This chain connects TRBV7-2 to TRBJ2-2; tentative D call: TRBD1 (6 bases). In germline, CDR1 is SGHTA, CDR2 FQGNSA. Trimming took 2 bases from V and 1 from J, leaving 8 bases between them. This CDR3 is 15 amino acids long. CDR3 sequence: CASSLYRENTGELFF. For the CDR3, the DNA is TGTGCCAGCAGCTTATACAGGGAGAACACCGGGGAGCTGTTTTTT.

The V call is TRBV27, the J call TRBJ2-7; a possible D gene is TRBD1 (6 bases). V was cut by 4 bases and J by 3 bases, with 19 bases left in between. The CDR3 consists of 16 residues. CDR1 and CDR2 from the germline V gene are MNHEY and SMNVEV (reference sequence). CDR3 loop: CASSSRTGKWGYEQYF. CDR3 sequence (DNA): TGTGCCAGCAGTTCTAGAACAGGGAAATGGGGCTACGAGCAGTACTTC.

The chain joins TRBV7-6 to TRBJ2-7, with 10 nucleotides matching TRBD2. The CDR3 extends over 15 amino acids. Germline V gives CDR1 SGHVS, CDR2 FNYEAQ. V shed 6 bases, J shed 5 bases, and the junction held 10 bases outside the gene matches. The CDR3 region has the DNA TGTGCCAGCAGTTTCGGGACTAGCGTTTGGGACGAGCAGTACTTC. Residues: CASSFGTSVWDEQYF.